This T cell receptor beta chain was captured in a study of blood T cell repertoires in COVID-19. Study details: Acute and convalescent COVID-19 samples came from the United States, Italy and Spain. Sources were T cells, B-cell-depleted T cells, or PBMCs; the material itself was cDNA or gDNA.

Original analysis: It was from reference gene primer amplification that nucleated cell counts were estimated. Data came from immunoSEQ multiplex PCR; TCRdb stores just in-frame clones and leaves some out. From that table come the V and J calls and clone size; the DNA was used to work out D and trimming. The sample includes 300,000 or so clones, roughly 87% of them seen just once. Cohorts were assigned according to the clinical history that participants reported. The germline V gene encodes CDR1 MNHEY and CDR2 SMNVEV (reference sequence). Trimming took 1 base from V and 5 from J; bases not matched to a gene: 6. CDR3 length: 15 amino acids.

The chain uses TRBV27 and TRBJ2-7; TRBD1 aligns across 9 bases. The sequence was obtained from a woman aged 25 to 39 who had recovered from COVID-19. The sample was PBMCs or T cells enriched from blood (not recorded which). The CDR3, as DNA: TGTGCCAGCAGTTTATTAGGGACAGGGTCGAACGAGCAGTACTTC. As protein: CASSLLGTGSNEQYF.